This T cell receptor beta chain was captured in a study of blood T cell repertoires in COVID-19. Recruitment covered about two dozen US areas and drew participants whose ages spanned roughly 18 to 95 years. Clones were read by immunoSEQ multiplex PCR, and TCRdb kept only the in-frame ones, dropping some. Among 300,000 to 400,000 clones listed, 88% were seen once. The germline V gene encodes CDR1 MDHEN and CDR2 SYDVKM. The CDR3 has 15 residues. V was trimmed by 3 bases and J by 3 bases, leaving 15 bases between them. The receptor was isolated from a man aged 30-40 years who had recovered from COVID-19. The gene calls are TRBV28 and TRBJ2-7; no clear D. The sequenced material came from PBMCs or T cells enriched from blood (not recorded which). For the CDR3, the DNA is TGTGCCAGCAGTTTTAGGTGGCTAGAATTCTACGAGCAGTACTTC. Translation gives CASSFRWLEFYEQYF.